This is a list of T cell receptor beta chains from one sample in a study of blood T cell repertoires in COVID-19. Only in-frame clones appear in the TCRdb table, and some are missing; sequencing was by immunoSEQ multiplex PCR. The sample consists of approximately 60,000 clones, 82% of them appearing once. The material sequenced was peripheral blood. The receptor source for this set is an older woman with acute or convalescent COVID-19. CDR3s include the opening cysteine and the closing phenylalanine or tryptophan. A D gene is named only where the DNA matches it firmly. Only part of the rows carry a size: once, few, many, or a class if the clone is expanded.

d_call j_call v_call clone_size cdr3_nt cdr3_aa
TRBD2 TRBJ2-7 TRBV7-8 NA TGTGCCAGCAGCTTTTTAGCGGGCTCCTACGAGCAGTACTTC CASSFLAGSYEQYF
NA TRBJ1-2 TRBV6-5 NA TGTGCCAGCAGTCCCAGGGAGGGAAACTATGGCTACACCTTC CASSPREGNYGYTF
NA TRBJ1-4 TRBV6-5 NA TGTGCCAGCGGGGGGGGTACAACTAATGAAAAACTGTTTTTT CASGGGTTNEKLFF
TRBD2 TRBJ2-2 TRBV24-1 NA TGTGCCACCAGTGAGGGCCCCCTAGCGGCCGGGGAGCTGTTTTTT CATSEGPLAAGELFF
NA TRBJ2-5 TRBV4-3 NA TGCGCCAGCAGCATAGCGGAAAACCAAGAGACCCAGTACTTC CASSIAENQETQYF
NA TRBJ1-5 TRBV24-1 few TGTGCCACTGGTGGGGCTGGGGGCAATCAGCCCCAGCATTTT CATGGAGGNQPQHF
NA TRBJ1-3 TRBV21-1 NA TGTGCCAGCAGCAAGGGTGCTGGACAGGGGGCTGGAAACACCATATATTTT CASSKGAGQGAGNTIYF
NA TRBJ1-2 TRBV6-5 NA TGTGCCAGCAGTTATTCAGGGGCCGGCTACACCTTC CASSYSGAGYTF
TRBD2 TRBJ2-1 TRBV7-9 NA TGTGCCAGCAGCTTAGACCTAGCGGGGGGGCCCAATGAGCAGTTCTTC CASSLDLAGGPNEQFF
NA TRBJ2-7 TRBV5-1 few TGCGCCAGCAGCTTGGATCCGGGCTACGAGCAGTACTTC CASSLDPGYEQYF
TRBD2 TRBJ2-3 TRBV7-3 NA TGTGCCAGCAGCCTAAGGAAGCGGGGTAGCACAGATACGCAGTATTTT CASSLRKRGSTDTQYF
TRBD2 TRBJ2-1 TRBV11-3 NA TGTGCCAGCAGCCGAAATAGCGGGGGGGACAATGAGCAGTTCTTC CASSRNSGGDNEQFF
NA TRBJ2-1 TRBV7-9 NA TGTGCCAGCAGTTTTAGTCACTCCCCGAATGAGCAGTTCTTC CASSFSHSPNEQFF
NA TRBJ1-1 TRBV10-1 NA TGCGCCAGCAGTGAGTACATGGGGGGTAACACTGAAGCTTTCTTT CASSEYMGGNTEAFF
NA TRBJ2-5 TRBV2 NA TGTGCCAGCAGTGAAGAGGAGGGGAGGTGGGAGACCCAGTACTTC CASSEEEGRWETQYF
NA TRBJ2-7 TRBV27 NA TGTGCCAGCAGTTTGAGTAGAAGCTCCTACGAGCAGTACTTC CASSLSRSSYEQYF
NA TRBJ2-7 TRBV25-1 NA TGTGCCAGCAGTGAATCGAGGGAGCACGAGCAGTACTTC CASSESREHEQYF
TRBD1 TRBJ1-1 TRBV10-3 NA TGTGCCATCAGTGAGTCGAAGGGGGCCACTGAAGCTTTCTTT CAISESKGATEAFF
TRBD1 TRBJ2-7 TRBV10-2 NA TGCGCCAGCAGAAAGCAGGGGGCTGGCTACGAGCAGTACTTC CASRKQGAGYEQYF
NA TRBJ2-2 TRBV6-5 NA TGTGCCAGCAGTCGACTAACGAACACCGGGGAGCTGTTTTTT CASSRLTNTGELFF
NA TRBJ1-5 TRBV6-4 NA TGTGCCAGCAGACTTACCAGGGATAGCAATCAGCCCCAGCATTTT CASRLTRDSNQPQHF
NA TRBJ2-2 TRBV30 NA TGTGCCTGGAGACAGGAGTCCGGGGAGCTGTTTTTT CAWRQESGELFF
TRBD1 TRBJ2-7 TRBV6-5 NA TGTGCCAGCAGTAGGACCGGGACAGAGAATTACGAGCAGTACTTC CASSRTGTENYEQYF
TRBD1 TRBJ1-2 TRBV20-1 NA TGCAGTGCTAGTCGGGTGCGAGGGGGCGCGTCTGTCACCTTC CSASRVRGGASVTF
NA TRBJ1-2 TRBV4-1 NA TGCGCCAGCAGCCCAGAACAGGGTGGGTTCGGTGGCTACACCTTC CASSPEQGGFGGYTF
NA TRBJ1-5 TRBV27 few TGTGCCAGCAGTTACCGCGATCAGCCCCAGCATTTT CASSYRDQPQHF
NA TRBJ1-2 TRBV5-4 NA TGTGCCAGCAGCTTGTATGGGGGCTATGGCTATGGCTACACCTTC CASSLYGGYGYGYTF
NA TRBJ2-1 TRBV5-1 NA TGCGCCAGCAGCTTACCCGGAGGATACAATGAGCAGTTCTTC CASSLPGGYNEQFF
NA TRBJ2-3 TRBV7-2 NA TGTGCCAGCAGCTCTTACACAGATACGCAGTATTTT CASSSYTDTQYF
NA TRBJ1-5 TRBV27 once TGTGCCAGCAGTTTAGGGGGGAATAATCAGCCCCAGCATTTT CASSLGGNNQPQHF
NA TRBJ1-2 TRBV14 NA TGTGCCAGCAGCCAACAGGGTCTTGGCTACACCTTC CASSQQGLGYTF
NA TRBJ1-1 TRBV7-9 once TGTGCCAGCAGCCTGTCTCTGCAGTCGACTGAAGCTTTCTTT CASSLSLQSTEAFF
NA TRBJ2-3 TRBV9 NA TGTGCCAGCAGCGCGGAGCCCGTGACAGATACGCAGTATTTT CASSAEPVTDTQYF
NA TRBJ2-1 TRBV3-1/TRBV3-2 NA TGTGCCAGCAGCCTAGCAGAGGAGCAGTTCTTC CASSLAEEQFF
NA TRBJ2-2 TRBV27 NA TGTGCCAGCAGCAACCTCCGACAGGGAGGAACCGGGGAGCTGTTTTTT CASSNLRQGGTGELFF
TRBD2 TRBJ2-1 TRBV5-4 NA TGTGCCAGCTACCCGGGACTAGCGGGGGGTTACAATGAGCAGTTCTTC CASYPGLAGGYNEQFF
NA TRBJ1-4 TRBV5-5 NA TGTGCCAGCAGCTTGCCCCCAGGGGCCCTTAATGAAAAACTGTTTTTT CASSLPPGALNEKLFF
NA TRBJ1-1 TRBV6-6 NA TGTGCCAGCAGACAGGGTGAGACTGAAGCTTTCTTT CASRQGETEAFF
NA TRBJ1-3 TRBV20-1 once TGCAGTGCTAGTAATCGGGGATCTGGAAACACCATATATTTT CSASNRGSGNTIYF
TRBD1 TRBJ1-2 TRBV5-1 NA TGCGCCAGCGGGCGGACAGGGGCGGGCTCTAACTATGGCTACACCTTC CASGRTGAGSNYGYTF
NA TRBJ1-3 TRBV11-2 NA TGTGCCAGCAGCTTAAACCACAGGGACACCATATATTTT CASSLNHRDTIYF
TRBD2 TRBJ2-3 TRBV7-2 NA TGTGCCAGCAGCTTTGGTTCTAGCGGAGCAGATACGCAGTATTTT CASSFGSSGADTQYF
NA TRBJ1-4 TRBV4-3 NA TGCGCCAGCAGCCAGTACGGGGGGAGGGATGAAAAACTGTTTTTT CASSQYGGRDEKLFF
TRBD1 TRBJ1-5 TRBV4-1 few TGCGCCAGCAGCCCGGGACAGAGCTATCAGCCCCAGCATTTT CASSPGQSYQPQHF
NA TRBJ1-2 TRBV15 NA TGTGCCACCAGCAGACAGGGTATAGATGGCTACACCTTC CATSRQGIDGYTF
NA TRBJ1-2 TRBV19 NA TGTGCCAGTAGTCCGAGCGACTTAGCTGGCTACACCTTC CASSPSDLAGYTF
NA TRBJ2-7 TRBV5-6 NA TGTGCCAGCAGCGGCCGACAAGGCCGCTACGAGCAGTACTTC CASSGRQGRYEQYF
TRBD1 TRBJ1-2 TRBV7-9 NA TGTGCCAGCGATGCAAGGGGGCGCCTTGGTGGCTACACCTTC CASDARGRLGGYTF
NA TRBJ2-2 TRBV5-4 NA TGTGCCAGCAGCTTGGACAGGGACACTACCGGGGAGCTGTTTTTT CASSLDRDTTGELFF
NA TRBJ2-7 TRBV6-1 NA TGTGCCAGCAGTGAAGGATTTGTAGGAGATTTCTCCTACGAGCAGTACTTC CASSEGFVGDFSYEQYF
NA TRBJ1-3 TRBV24-1 NA TGTGCCACCAGTGATTCCCGGACAGAACCGGGCGGCACCATATATTTT CATSDSRTEPGGTIYF
NA TRBJ1-1 TRBV5-1 NA TGCGCCAGCAGCTTTGGGGGCATTGCTGAAGCTTTCTTT CASSFGGIAEAFF
NA TRBJ2-1 TRBV3-1/TRBV3-2 NA TGTGCCAGCAGCCGGGCCGATGAGCAGTTCTTC CASSRADEQFF
NA TRBJ2-2 TRBV10-1 NA TGCGCCAGCAGCCTTGAGGTCACCGGGGAGCTGTTTTTT CASSLEVTGELFF
NA TRBJ1-5 TRBV3-1/TRBV3-2 NA TGTGCCAGCAGCCAAGTTCGGGGGGTTCAGCCCCAGCATTTT CASSQVRGVQPQHF
NA TRBJ1-2 TRBV24-1 NA TGTGCCACCAGTGCCTCTTCCCCAGGGTTGGAGGGCTACACCTTC CATSASSPGLEGYTF
NA TRBJ1-6 TRBV4-1 NA TGCGCCAGCAGCCAAGATGCCGGGGGCTCCTATAATTCACCCCTCCACTTT CASSQDAGGSYNSPLHF
TRBD1 TRBJ2-1 TRBV4-3 NA TGCGCCAGCAGCCAAGTACAGGGGGTAGGGAATGAGCAGTTCTTC CASSQVQGVGNEQFF
NA TRBJ2-2 TRBV24-1 NA TGTGCCACCCAGACAGGGAACACCGGGGAGCTGTTTTTT CATQTGNTGELFF